This T cell receptor (beta chain) was identified in a study of T cell changes during pregnancy in multiple sclerosis. Data came from immunoSEQ multiplex PCR; TCRdb stores just in-frame clones and leaves some out. The table records more than 25,000 clones, 92% of them present only once. This clone turned up a few times. The CDR3 totals 13 residues. Germline CDR1 reads SGHTS; CDR2 reads YDEGEE. V was cut by 0 bases and J by 6 bases, with 9 bases left in between. The sample here was peripheral blood, taken in the first trimester of pregnancy. This receptor was obtained from a female donor in good health, enrolled as a control in a pregnancy study. This chain uses TRBV5-8 with TRBJ1-2, with D possibly being TRBD1 (5 bases). The CDR3 loop reads CASSLGQINGYTF. The CDR3 DNA sequence: TGTGCCAGCAGCTTGGGACAGATTAATGGCTACACCTTC.